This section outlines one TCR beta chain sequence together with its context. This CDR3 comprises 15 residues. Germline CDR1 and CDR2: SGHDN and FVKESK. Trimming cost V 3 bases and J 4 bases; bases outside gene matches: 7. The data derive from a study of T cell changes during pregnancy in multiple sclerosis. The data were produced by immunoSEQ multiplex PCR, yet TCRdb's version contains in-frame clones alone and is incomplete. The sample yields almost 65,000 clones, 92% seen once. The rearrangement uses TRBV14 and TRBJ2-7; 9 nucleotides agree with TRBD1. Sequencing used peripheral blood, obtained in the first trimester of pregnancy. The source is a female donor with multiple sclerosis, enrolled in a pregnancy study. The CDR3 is CASSQSGTGSYEQYF. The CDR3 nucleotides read TGTGCCAGCAGCCAGTCCGGGACAGGGTCGTACGAGCAGTACTTC.